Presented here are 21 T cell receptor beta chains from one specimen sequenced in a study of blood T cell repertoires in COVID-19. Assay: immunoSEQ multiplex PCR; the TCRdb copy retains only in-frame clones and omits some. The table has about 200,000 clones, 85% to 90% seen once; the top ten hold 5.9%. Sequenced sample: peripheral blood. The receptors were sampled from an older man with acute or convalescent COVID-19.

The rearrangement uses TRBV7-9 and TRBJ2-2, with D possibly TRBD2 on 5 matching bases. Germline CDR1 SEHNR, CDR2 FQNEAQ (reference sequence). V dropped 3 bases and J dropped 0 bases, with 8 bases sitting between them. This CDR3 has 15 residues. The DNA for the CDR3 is TGTGCCAGCAGCTTGACTAACTCGAACACCGGGGAGCTGTTTTTT. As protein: CASSLTNSNTGELFF.

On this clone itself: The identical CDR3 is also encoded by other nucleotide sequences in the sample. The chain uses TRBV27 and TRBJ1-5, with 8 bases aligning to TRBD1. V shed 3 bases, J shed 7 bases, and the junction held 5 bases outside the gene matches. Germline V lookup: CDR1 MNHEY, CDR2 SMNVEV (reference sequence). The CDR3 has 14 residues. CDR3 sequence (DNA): TGTGCCAGCAGTTTTAGGGCAGGGGGCCAGCCCCAGCATTTT. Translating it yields CASSFRAGGQPQHF.

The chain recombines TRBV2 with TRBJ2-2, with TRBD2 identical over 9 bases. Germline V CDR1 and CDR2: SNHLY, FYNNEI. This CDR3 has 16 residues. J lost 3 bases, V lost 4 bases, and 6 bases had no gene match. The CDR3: CASSVRTSAYTGELFF. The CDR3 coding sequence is TGTGCCAGCAGTGTCAGGACTAGCGCTTACACCGGGGAGCTGTTTTTT. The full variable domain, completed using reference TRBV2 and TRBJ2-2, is EPEVTQTPSHQVTQMGQEVILRCVPISNHLYFYWYRQILGQKVEFLVSFYNNEISEKSEIFDDQFSVERPDGSNFTLKIRSTKLEDSAMYFCASSVRTSAYTGELFFGEGSRLTVL.

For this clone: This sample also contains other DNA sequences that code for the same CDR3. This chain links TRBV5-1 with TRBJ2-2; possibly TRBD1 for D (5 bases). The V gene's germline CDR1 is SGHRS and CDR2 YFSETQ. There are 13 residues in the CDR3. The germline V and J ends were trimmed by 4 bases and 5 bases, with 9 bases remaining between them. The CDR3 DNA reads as TGCGCCAGCAGCCTGACAGAGACCGGGGAGCTGTTTTTT. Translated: CASSLTETGELFF.

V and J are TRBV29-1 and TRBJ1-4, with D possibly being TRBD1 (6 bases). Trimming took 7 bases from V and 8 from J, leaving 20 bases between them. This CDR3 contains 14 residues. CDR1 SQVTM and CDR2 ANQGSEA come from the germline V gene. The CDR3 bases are TGCAGCGCCGGCGGGGGCAGGGGAAGAGAAAAACTGTTTTTT. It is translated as CSAGGGRGREKLFF.

The CDR3 protein is CASSSTGGAGNTIYF. CDR3 nucleotides: TGTGCCAGCAGTTCGACAGGGGGAGCGGGAAACACCATATATTTT. The chain recombines TRBV27 with TRBJ1-3; 9 nucleotides agree with TRBD1. Per germline, CDR1 MNHEY and CDR2 SMNVEV (reference sequence). The trim removed 4 bases at V and 4 bases at J, leaving 5 bases unmatched. The length of the CDR3 is 15 residues.

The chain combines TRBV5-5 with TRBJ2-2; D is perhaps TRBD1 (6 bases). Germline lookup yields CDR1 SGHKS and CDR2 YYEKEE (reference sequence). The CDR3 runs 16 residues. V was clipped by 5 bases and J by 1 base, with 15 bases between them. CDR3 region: CASSHPRGENTGELFF. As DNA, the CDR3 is TGTGCCAGCAGTCATCCCAGGGGCGAGAACACCGGGGAGCTGTTTTTT.

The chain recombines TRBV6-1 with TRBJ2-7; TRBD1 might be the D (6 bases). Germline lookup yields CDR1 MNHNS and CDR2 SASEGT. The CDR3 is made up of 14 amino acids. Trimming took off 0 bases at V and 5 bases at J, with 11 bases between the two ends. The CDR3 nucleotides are TGTGCCAGCAGTGAAGCTGGGGGCGTGGACGAGCAGTACTTC. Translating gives CASSEAGGVDEQYF.

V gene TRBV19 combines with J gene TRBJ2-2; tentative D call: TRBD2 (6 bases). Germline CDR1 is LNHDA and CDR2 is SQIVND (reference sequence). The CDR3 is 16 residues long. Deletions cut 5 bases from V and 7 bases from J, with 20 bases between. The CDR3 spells CASSPRWSGGVGELFF. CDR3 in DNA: TGTGCCAGTAGTCCTCGGTGGAGTGGAGGGGTCGGGGAGCTGTTTTTT.

The CDR3 bases are TGTGCCAGCAGCACCCCGGGACAGGGTTCAGATACGCAGTATTTT. This gives the protein CASSTPGQGSDTQYF. The chain carries TRBV7-6 and TRBJ2-3; 9 nucleotides line up with TRBD1. Germline values: CDR1 SGHVS, CDR2 FNYEAQ. This CDR3 contains 15 residues. The J segment lost 4 bases and the V segment lost 5 bases, leaving 7 bases of the junction unmatched.

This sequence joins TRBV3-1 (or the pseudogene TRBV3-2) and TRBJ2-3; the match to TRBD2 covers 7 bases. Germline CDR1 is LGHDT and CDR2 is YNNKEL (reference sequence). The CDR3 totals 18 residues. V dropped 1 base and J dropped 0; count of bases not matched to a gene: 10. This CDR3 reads CASSQGSGVSPSTDTQYF. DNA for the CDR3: TGTGCCAGCAGCCAAGGAAGCGGGGTATCCCCTAGCACAGATACGCAGTATTTT.

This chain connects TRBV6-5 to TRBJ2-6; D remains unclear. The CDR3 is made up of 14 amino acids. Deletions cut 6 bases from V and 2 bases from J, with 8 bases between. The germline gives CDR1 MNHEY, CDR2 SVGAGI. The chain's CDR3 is CASRGPTGANVLTF. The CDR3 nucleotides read TGTGCCAGCAGGGGCCCCACTGGGGCCAACGTCCTGACTTTC.

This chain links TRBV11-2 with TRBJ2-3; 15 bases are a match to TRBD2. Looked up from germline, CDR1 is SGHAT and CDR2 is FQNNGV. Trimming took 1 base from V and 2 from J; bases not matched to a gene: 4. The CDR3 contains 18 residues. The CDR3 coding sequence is TGTGCCAGCAGCTTAGTGCGGACTAGCGGGAGGGCCACAGATACGCAGTATTTT. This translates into CASSLVRTSGRATDTQYF.

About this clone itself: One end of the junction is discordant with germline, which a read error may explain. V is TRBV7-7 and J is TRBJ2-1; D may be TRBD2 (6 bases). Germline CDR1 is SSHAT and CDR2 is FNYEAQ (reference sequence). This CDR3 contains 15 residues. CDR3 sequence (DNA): TGTGCCAGCAGCGTAGCAGCGGGCAGGTCGAATGAGCAGTTCTTC. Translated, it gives CASSVAAGRSNEQFF.

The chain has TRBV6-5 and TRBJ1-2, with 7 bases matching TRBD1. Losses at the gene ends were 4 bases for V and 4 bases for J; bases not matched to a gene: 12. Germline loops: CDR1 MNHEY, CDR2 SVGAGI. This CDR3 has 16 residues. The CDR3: CASSSGRQGRSYGYTF. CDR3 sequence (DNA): TGTGCCAGCAGTTCCGGACGACAGGGAAGAAGCTATGGCTACACCTTC.

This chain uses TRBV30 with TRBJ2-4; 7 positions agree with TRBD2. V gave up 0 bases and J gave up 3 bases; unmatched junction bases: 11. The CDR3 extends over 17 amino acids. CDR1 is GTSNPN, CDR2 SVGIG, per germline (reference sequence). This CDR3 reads CAWSVGSGGGGKNIQYF. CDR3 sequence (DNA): TGTGCCTGGAGTGTAGGTTCCGGCGGGGGAGGCAAAAACATTCAGTACTTC. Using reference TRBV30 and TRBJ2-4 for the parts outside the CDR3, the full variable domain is SQTIHQWPATLVQPVGSPLSLECTVEGTSNPNLYWYRQAAGRGLQLLFYSVGIGQISSEVPQNLSASRPQDRQFILSSKKLLLSDSGFYLCAWSVGSGGGGKNIQYFGAGTRLSVL.

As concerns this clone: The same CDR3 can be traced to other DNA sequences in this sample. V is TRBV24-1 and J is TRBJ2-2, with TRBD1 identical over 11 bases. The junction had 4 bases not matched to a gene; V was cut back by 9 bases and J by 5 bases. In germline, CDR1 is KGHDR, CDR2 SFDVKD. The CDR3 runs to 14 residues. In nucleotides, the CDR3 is TGTGCCACCCGCGGACAGGGGGCAACCGGGGAGCTGTTTTTT. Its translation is CATRGQGATGELFF.

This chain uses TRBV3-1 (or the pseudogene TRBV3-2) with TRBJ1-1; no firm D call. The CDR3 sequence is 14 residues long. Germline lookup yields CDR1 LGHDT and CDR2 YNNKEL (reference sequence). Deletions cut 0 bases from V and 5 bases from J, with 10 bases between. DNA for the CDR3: TGTGCCAGCAGCCAAGACATGAGGGTGACTGAAGCTTTCTTT. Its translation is CASSQDMRVTEAFF.

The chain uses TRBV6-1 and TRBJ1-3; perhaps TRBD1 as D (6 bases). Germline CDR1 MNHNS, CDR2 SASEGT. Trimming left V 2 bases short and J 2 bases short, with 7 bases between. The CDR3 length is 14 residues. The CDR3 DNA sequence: TGTGCCAGCAGTGAATCAGGGGCTGGAAACACCATATATTTT. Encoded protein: CASSESGAGNTIYF.

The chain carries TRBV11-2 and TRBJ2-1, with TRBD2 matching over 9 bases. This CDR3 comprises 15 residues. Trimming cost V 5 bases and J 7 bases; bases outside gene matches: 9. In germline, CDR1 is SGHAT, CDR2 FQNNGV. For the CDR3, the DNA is TGTGCCAGCAGCAGGCGGGAGGGACCGGGAAATGAGCAGTTCTTC. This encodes CASSRREGPGNEQFF.

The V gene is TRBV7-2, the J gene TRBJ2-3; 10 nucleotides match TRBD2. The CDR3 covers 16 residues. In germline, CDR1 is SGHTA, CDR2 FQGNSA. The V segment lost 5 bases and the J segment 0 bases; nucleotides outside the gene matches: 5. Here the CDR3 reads CASSALAGTSTDTQYF. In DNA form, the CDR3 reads TGTGCCAGCAGCGCACTAGCGGGGACTAGCACAGATACGCAGTATTTT.